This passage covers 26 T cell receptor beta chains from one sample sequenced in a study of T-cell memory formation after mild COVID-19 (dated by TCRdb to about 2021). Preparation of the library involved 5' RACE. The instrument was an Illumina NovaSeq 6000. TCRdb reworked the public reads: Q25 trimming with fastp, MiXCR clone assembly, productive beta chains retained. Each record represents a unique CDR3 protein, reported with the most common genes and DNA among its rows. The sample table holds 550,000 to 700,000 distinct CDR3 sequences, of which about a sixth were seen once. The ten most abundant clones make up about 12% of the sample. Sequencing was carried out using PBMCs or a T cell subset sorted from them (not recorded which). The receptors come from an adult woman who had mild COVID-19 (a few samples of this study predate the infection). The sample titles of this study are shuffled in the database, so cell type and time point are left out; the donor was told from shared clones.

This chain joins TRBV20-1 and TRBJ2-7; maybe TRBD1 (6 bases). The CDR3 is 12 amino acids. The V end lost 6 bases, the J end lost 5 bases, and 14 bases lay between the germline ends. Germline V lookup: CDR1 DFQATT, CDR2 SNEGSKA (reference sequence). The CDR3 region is CSATQTGNEQYF. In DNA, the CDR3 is TGCAGTGCCACCCAAACAGGGAACGAGCAGTACTTC.

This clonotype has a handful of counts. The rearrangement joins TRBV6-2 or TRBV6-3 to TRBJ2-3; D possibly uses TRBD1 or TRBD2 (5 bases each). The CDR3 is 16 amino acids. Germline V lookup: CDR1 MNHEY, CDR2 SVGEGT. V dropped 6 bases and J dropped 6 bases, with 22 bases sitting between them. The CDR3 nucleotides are TGTGCCAGCAGCATCGAACTGATTACAGGAGGCGATACGCAGTATTTT. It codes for CASSIELITGGDTQYF.

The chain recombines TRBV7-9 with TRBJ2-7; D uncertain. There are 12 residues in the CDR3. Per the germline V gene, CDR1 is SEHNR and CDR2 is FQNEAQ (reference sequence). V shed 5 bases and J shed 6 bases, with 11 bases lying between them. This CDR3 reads CASSRRMTEQYF. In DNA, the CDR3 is TGTGCCAGCAGCCGACGAATGACCGAGCAGTACTTC.

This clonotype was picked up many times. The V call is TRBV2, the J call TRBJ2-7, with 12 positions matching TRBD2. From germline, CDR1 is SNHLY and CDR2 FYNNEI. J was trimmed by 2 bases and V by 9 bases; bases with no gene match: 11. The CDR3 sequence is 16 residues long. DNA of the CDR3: TGTGCCAGTGCGGGACTAGCGGGCCCCACTCCCTACGAGCAGTACTTC. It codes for CASAGLAGPTPYEQYF.

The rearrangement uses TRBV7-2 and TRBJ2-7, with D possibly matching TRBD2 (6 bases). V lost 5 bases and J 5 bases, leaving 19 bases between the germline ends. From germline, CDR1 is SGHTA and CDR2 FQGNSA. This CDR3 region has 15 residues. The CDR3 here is CASSPLPGGTDEQYF. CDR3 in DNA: TGTGCCAGCAGCCCTTTACCCGGCGGGACCGACGAGCAGTACTTC.

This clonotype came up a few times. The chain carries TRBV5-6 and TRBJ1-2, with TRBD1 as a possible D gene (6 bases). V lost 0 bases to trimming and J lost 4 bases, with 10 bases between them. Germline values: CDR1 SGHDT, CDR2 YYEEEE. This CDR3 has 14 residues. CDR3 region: CASSLDRAIYGYTF. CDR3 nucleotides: TGTGCCAGCAGCTTGGACAGGGCCATCTATGGCTACACCTTC.

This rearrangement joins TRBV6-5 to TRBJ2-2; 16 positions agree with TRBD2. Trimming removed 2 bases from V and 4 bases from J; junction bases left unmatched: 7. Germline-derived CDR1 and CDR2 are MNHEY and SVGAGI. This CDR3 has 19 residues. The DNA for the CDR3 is TGTGCCAGCAGTTACACCGGGACTAGCGGGGGGGCCGCCACCGGGGAGCTGTTTTTT. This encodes CASSYTGTSGGAATGELFF.

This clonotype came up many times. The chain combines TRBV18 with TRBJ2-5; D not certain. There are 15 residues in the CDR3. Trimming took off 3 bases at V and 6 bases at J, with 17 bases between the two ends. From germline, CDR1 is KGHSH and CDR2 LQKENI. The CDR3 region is CASSPANRGDQTQYF. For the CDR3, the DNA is TGTGCCAGCTCACCTGCTAACCGAGGTGATCAGACCCAGTACTTC.

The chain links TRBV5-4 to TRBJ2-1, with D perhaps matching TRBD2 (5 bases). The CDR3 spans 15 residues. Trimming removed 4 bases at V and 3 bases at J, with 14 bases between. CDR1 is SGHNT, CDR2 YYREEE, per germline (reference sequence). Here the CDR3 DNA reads TGTGCCAGCAGCACCGGGCCCGAGGGCTACAATGAGCAGTTCTTC. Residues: CASSTGPEGYNEQFF.

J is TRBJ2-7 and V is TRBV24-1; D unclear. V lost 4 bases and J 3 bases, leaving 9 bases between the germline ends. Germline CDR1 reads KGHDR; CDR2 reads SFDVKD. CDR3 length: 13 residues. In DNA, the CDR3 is TGTGCCACCAGTGACGACATCTTCTACGAGCAGTACTTC. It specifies CATSDDIFYEQYF.

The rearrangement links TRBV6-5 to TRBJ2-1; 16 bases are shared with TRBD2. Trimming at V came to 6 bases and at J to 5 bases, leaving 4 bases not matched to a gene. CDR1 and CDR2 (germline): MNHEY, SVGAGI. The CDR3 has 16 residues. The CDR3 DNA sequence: TGTGCCAGCAGGACGGGACTAGCGGGAGGGAACAATGAGCAGTTCTTC. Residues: CASRTGLAGGNNEQFF.

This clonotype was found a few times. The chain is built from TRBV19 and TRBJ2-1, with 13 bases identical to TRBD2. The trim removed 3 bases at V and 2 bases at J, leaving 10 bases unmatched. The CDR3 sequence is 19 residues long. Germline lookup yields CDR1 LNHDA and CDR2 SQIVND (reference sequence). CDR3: CASSMARTSGRGTYNEQFF. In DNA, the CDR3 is TGTGCCAGTAGTATGGCTAGGACTAGCGGGAGAGGAACCTACAATGAGCAGTTCTTC.

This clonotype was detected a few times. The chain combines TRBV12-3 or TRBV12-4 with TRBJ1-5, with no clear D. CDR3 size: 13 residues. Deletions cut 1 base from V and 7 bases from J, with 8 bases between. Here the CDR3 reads CASSLVPKQPQHF. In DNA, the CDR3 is TGTGCCAGCAGTTTAGTGCCGAAACAGCCCCAGCATTTT.

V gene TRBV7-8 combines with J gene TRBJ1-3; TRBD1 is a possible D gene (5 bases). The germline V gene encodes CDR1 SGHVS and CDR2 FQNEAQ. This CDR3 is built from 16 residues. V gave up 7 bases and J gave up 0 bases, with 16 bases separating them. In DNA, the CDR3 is TGTGCCAGCACCCCCGGGGGACGGTCCTCTGGAAACACCATATATTTT. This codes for CASTPGGRSSGNTIYF.

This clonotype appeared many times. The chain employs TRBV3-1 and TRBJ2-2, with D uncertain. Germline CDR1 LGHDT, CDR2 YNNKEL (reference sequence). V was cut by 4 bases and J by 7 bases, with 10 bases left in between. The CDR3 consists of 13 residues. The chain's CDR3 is CASSPGLLGELFF. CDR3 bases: TGTGCCAGCAGCCCGGGTCTCCTCGGGGAGCTGTTTTTT.

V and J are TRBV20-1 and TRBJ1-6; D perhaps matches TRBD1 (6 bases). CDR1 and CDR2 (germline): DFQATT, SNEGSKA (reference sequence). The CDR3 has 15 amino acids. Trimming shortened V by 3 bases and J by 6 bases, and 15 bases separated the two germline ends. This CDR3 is CSARVGGPINSPLHF. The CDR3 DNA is TGCAGTGCTAGGGTTGGGGGCCCGATTAATTCACCCCTCCACTTT.

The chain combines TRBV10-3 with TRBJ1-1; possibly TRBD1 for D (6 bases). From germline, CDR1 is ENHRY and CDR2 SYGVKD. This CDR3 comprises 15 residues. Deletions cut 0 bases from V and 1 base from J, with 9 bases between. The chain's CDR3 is CAISESPGQNTEAFF. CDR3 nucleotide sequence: TGTGCCATCAGTGAGTCCCCGGGACAGAACACTGAAGCTTTCTTT.

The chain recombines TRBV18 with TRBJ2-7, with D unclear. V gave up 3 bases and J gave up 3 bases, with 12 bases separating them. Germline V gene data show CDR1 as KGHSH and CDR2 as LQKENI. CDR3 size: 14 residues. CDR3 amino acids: CASSPPGWLYEQYF. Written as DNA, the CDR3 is TGTGCCAGCTCACCTCCCGGGTGGCTCTACGAGCAGTACTTC.

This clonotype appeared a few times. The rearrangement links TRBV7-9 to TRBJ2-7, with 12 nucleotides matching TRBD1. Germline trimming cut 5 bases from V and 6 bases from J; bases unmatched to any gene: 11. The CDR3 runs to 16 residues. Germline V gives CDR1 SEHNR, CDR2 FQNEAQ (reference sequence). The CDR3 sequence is CASSAMTGTGGREQYF. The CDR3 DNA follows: TGTGCCAGCAGCGCAATGACCGGGACAGGGGGCCGCGAGCAGTACTTC.

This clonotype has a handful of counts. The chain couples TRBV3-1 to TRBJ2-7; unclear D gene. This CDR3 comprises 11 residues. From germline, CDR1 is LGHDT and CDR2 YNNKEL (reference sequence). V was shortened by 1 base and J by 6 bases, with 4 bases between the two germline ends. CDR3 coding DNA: TGTGCCAGCAGCCAAGCCTCCGAGCAGTACTTC. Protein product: CASSQASEQYF.

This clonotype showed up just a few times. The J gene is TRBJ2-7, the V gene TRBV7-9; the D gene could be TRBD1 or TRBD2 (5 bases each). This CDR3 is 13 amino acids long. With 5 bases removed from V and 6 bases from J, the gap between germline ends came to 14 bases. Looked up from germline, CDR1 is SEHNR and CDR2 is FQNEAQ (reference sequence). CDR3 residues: CASSPRGGLEQYF. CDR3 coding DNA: TGTGCCAGCAGCCCCCGTGGGGGTCTCGAGCAGTACTTC.

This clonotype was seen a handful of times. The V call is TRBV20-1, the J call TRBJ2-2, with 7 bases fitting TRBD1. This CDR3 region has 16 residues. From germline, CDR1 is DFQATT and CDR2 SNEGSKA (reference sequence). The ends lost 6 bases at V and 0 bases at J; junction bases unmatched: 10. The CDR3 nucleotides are TGCAGTGCGTCCCCCTGGGACAGCGCGAACACCGGGGAGCTGTTTTTT. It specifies CSASPWDSANTGELFF.

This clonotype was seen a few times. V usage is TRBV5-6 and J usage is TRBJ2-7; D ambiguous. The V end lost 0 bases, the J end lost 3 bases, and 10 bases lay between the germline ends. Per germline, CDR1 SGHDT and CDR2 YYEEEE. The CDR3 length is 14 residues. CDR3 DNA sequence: TGTGCCAGCAGCTTGGACAGACGCCACTACGAGCAGTACTTC. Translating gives CASSLDRRHYEQYF.

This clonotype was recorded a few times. The CDR3 DNA reads as TGTGCCAGCAGCGACACTCTTGCAACTAATGAAAAACTGTTTTTT. Residues: CASSDTLATNEKLFF. The V and J genes are TRBV6-2 or TRBV6-3 and TRBJ1-4, with unresolved D. V was clipped by 6 bases and J by 0 bases, with 11 bases between them. This CDR3 is built from 15 residues. The germline V gene encodes CDR1 MNHEY and CDR2 SVGEGT.

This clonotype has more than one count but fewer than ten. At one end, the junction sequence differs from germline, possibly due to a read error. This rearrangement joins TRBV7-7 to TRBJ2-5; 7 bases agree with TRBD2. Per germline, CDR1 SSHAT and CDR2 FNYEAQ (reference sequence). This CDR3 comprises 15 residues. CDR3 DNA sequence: TGTGCTAGCAGCTTAAGTAGCGGGTCGGCGGAGACCCAGTACTTC. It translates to CASSLSSGSAETQYF.

The CDR3 DNA follows: TGCGCCAGCAGCTTGGGCGACAGGGGGCTACGGGTCACAGATACGCAGTATTTT. It yields the protein CASSLGDRGLRVTDTQYF. The chain employs TRBV5-1 and TRBJ2-3; 10 nucleotides match TRBD1. The CDR3 runs to 18 residues. CDR1 is SGHRS and CDR2 is YFSETQ in the germline V gene. Unmatched junction bases numbered 9, after V lost 0 bases and J lost 2 bases.